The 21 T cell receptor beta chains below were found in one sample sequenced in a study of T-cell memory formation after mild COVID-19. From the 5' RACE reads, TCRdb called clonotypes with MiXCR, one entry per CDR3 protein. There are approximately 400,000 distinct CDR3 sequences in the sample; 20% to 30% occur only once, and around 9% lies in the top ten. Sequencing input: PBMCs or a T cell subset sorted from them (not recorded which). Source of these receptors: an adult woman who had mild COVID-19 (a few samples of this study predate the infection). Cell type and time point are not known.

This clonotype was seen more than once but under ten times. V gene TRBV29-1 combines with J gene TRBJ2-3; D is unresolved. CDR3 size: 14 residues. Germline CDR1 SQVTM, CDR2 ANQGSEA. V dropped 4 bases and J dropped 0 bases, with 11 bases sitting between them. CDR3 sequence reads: CSVVLTPSTDTQYF. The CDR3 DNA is TGCAGCGTTGTACTGACCCCTAGCACAGATACGCAGTATTTT.

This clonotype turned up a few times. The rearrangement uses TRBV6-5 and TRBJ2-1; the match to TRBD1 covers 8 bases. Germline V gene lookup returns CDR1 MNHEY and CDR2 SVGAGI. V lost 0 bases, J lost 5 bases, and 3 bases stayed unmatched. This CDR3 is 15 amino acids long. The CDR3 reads CASSYSGTGNNEQFF. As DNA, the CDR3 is TGTGCCAGCAGTTACTCAGGGACAGGTAACAATGAGCAGTTCTTC.

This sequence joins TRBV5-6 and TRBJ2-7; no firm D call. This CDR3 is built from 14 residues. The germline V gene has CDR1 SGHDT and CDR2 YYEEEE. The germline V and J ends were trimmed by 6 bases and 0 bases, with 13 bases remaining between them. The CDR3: CASTLGTFSYEQYF. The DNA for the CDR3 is TGTGCCAGCACCCTCGGCACCTTCTCCTACGAGCAGTACTTC.

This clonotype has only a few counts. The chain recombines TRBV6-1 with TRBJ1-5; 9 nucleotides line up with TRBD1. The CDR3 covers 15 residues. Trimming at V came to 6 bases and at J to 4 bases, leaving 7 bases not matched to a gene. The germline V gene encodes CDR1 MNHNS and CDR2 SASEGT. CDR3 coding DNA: TGTGCCAGCAGACCCGGACAGGGGAGGAATCAGCCCCAGCATTTT. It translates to CASRPGQGRNQPQHF.

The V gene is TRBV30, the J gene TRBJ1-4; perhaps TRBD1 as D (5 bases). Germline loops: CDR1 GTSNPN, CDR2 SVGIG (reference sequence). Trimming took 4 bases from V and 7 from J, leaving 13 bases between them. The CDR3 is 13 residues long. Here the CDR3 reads CAWNGANREKLFF. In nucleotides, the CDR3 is TGTGCCTGGAATGGGGCGAACCGTGAAAAACTGTTTTTT. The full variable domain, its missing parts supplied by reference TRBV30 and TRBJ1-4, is SQTIHQWPATLVQPVGSPLSLECTVEGTSNPNLYWYRQAAGRGLQLLFYSVGIGQISSEVPQNLSASRPQDRQFILSSKKLLLSDSGFYLCAWNGANREKLFFGSGTQLSVL.

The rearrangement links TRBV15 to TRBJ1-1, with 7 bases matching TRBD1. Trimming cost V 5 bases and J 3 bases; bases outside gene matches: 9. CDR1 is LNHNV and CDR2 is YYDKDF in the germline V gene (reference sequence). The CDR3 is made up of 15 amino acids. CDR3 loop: CATSVRQGADTEAFF. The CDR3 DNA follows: TGTGCCACCAGCGTCCGACAGGGAGCGGACACTGAAGCTTTCTTT.

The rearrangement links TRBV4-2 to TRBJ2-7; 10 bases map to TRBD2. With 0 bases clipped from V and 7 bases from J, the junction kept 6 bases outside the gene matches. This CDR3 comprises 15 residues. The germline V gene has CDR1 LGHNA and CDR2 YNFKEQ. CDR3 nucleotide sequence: TGTGCCAGCAGCCAAGAACTAGCGGGGCCCCGGGAGCAGTACTTC. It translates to CASSQELAGPREQYF.

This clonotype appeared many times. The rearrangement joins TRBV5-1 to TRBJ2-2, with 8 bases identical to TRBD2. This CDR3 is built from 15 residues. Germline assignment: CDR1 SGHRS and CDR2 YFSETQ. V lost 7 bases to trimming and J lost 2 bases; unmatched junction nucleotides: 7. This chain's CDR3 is CASRPGLGNTGELFF. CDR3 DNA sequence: TGCGCCAGCCGTCCGGGACTAGGAAACACCGGGGAGCTGTTTTTT.

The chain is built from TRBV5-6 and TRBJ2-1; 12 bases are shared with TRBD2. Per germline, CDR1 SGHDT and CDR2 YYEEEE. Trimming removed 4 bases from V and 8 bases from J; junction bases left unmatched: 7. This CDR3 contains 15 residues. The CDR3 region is CASSLWASGGDEQFF. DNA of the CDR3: TGTGCCAGCAGCCTCTGGGCTAGCGGGGGGGATGAGCAGTTCTTC. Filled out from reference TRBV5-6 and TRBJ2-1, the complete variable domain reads DAGVTQSPTHLIKTRGQQVTLRCSPKSGHDTVSWYQQALGQGPQFIFQYYEEEERQRGNFPDRFSGHQFPNYSSELNVNALLLGDSALYLCASSLWASGGDEQFFGPGTRLTVL.

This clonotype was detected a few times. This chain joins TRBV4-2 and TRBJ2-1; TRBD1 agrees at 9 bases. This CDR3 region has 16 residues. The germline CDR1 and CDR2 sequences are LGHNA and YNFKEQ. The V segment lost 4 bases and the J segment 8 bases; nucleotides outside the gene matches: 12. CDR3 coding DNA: TGTGCCAGCAGCCCATACCGGGACAGGGCCACTGATGAGCAGTTCTTC. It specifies CASSPYRDRATDEQFF.

Here the CDR3 reads CASVGDSYPYEQYF. CDR3 nucleotide sequence: TGTGCCAGCGTCGGTGACAGTTACCCCTACGAGCAGTACTTC. This sequence joins TRBV12-3 or TRBV12-4 and TRBJ2-7, with a tentative D call TRBD1 (5 bases). V was clipped by 8 bases and J by 2 bases, with 16 bases between them. The CDR3 extends over 14 amino acids.

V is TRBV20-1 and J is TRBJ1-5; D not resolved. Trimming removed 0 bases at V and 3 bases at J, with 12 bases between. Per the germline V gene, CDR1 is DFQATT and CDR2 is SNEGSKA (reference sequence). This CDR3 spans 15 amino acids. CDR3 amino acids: CSAREVLGSNQPQHF. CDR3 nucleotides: TGCAGTGCTAGAGAGGTTTTGGGGTCCAATCAGCCCCAGCATTTT.

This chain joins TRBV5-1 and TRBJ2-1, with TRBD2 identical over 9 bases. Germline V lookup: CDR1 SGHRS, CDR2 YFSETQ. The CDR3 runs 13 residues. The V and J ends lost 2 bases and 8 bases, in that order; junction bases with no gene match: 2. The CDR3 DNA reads TGCGCCAGCAGCTTCGGCGGGAGGGATGAGCAGTTCTTC. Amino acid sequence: CASSFGGRDEQFF.

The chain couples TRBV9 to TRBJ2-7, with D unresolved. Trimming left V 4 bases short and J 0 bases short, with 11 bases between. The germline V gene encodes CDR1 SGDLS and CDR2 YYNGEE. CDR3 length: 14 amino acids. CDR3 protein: CASSPRRNSYEQYF. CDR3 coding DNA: TGTGCCAGCAGCCCCCGACGGAACTCCTACGAGCAGTACTTC.

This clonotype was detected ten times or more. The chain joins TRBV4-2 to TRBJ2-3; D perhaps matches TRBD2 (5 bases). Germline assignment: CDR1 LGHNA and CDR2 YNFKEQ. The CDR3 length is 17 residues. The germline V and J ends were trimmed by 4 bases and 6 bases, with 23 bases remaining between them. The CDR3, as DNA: TGTGCCAGCAGCCCAACCTCGGGGTTCGGCGGAGTGGATACGCAGTATTTT. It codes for CASSPTSGFGGVDTQYF.

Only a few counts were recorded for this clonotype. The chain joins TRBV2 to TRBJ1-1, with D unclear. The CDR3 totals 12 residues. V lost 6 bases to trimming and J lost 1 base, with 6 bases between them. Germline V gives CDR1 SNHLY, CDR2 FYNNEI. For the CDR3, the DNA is TGTGCCAGCAGGTTAGGGAACACTGAAGCTTTCTTT. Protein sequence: CASRLGNTEAFF.

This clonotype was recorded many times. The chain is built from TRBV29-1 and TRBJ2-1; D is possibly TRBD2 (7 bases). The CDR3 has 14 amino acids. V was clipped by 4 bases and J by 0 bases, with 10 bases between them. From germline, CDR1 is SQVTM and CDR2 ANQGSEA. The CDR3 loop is CSVGGGGSYNEQFF. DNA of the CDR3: TGCAGCGTTGGAGGGGGGGGCTCCTACAATGAGCAGTTCTTC.

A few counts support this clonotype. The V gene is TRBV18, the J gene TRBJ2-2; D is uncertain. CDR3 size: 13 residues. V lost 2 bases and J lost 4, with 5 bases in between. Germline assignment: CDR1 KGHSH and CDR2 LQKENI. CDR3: CASSPLITGELFF. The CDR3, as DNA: TGTGCCAGCTCACCATTAATCACCGGGGAGCTGTTTTTT.

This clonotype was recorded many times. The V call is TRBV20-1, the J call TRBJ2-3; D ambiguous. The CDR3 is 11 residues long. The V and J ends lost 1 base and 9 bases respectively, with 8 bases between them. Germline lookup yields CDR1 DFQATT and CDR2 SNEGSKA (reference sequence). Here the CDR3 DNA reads TGCAGTGCTAGAGGGCCCAGAACGCAGTATTTT. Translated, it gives CSARGPRTQYF.

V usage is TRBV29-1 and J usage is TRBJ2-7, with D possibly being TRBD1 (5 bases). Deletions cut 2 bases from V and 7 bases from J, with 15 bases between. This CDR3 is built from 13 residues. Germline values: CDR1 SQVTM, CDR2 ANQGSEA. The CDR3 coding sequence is TGCAGCGTTGAAAAGGTCCAGGGAAGAGAGCAGTACTTC. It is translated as CSVEKVQGREQYF.

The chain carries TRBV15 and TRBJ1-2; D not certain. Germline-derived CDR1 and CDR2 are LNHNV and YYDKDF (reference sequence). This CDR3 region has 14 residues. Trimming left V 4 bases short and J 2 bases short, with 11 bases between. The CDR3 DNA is TGTGCCACCAGCATTGAGTACGGGAACTATGGCTACACCTTC. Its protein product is CATSIEYGNYGYTF.